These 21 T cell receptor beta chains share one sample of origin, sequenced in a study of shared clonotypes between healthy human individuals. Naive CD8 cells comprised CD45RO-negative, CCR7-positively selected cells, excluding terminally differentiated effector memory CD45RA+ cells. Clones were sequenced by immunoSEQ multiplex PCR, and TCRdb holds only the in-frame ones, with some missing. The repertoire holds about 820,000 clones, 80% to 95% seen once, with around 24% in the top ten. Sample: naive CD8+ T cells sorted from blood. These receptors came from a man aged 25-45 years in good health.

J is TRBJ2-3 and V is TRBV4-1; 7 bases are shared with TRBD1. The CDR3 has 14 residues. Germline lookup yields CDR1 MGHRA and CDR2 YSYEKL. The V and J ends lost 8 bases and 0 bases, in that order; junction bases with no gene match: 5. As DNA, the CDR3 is TGCGCCAGCCTAGGGGGCCCTAGCACAGATACGCAGTATTTT. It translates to CASLGGPSTDTQYF.

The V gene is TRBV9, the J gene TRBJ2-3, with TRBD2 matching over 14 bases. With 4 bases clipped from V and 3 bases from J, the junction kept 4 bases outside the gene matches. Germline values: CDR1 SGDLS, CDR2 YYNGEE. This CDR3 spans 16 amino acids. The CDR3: CASSMGLAGATDTQYF. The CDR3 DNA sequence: TGTGCCAGCAGCATGGGACTAGCGGGAGCTACAGATACGCAGTATTTT.

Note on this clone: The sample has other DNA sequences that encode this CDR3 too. The CDR3 DNA reads as TGCGCCAGCAGCTTGGGGCAGGGGGCCTACGAGCAGTACTTC. Encoded protein: CASSLGQGAYEQYF. V usage is TRBV5-1 and J usage is TRBJ2-7; 7 bases align to TRBD1. The ends lost 0 bases at V and 2 bases at J; junction bases unmatched: 2. The germline V gene encodes CDR1 SGHRS and CDR2 YFSETQ. This CDR3 region has 14 residues.

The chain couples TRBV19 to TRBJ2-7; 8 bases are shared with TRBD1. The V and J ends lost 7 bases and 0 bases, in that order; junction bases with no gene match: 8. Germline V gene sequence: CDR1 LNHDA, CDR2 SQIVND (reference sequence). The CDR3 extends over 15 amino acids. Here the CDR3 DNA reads TGTGCCAGTAAGGACAGGGCAGTCAGCTCCTACGAGCAGTACTTC. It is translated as CASKDRAVSSYEQYF.

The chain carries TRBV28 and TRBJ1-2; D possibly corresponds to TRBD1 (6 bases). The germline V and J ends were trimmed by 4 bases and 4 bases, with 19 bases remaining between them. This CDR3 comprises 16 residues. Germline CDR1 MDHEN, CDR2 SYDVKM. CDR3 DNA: TGTGCCAGCAGTTCAAATATCCTACAGGGATTCTATGGCTACACCTTC. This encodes CASSSNILQGFYGYTF.

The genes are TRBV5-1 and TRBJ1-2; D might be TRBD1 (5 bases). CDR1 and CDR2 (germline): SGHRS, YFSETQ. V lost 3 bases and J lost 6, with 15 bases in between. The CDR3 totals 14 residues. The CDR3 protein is CASSWSQGFDGYTF. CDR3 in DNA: TGCGCCAGCAGCTGGTCCCAGGGTTTTGATGGCTACACCTTC. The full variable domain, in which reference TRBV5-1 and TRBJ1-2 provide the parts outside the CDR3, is KAGVTQTPRYLIKTRGQQVTLSCSPISGHRSVSWYQQTPGQGLQFLFEYFSETQRNKGNFPGRFSGRQFSNSRSEMNVSTLELGDSALYLCASSWSQGFDGYTFGSGTRLTVV.

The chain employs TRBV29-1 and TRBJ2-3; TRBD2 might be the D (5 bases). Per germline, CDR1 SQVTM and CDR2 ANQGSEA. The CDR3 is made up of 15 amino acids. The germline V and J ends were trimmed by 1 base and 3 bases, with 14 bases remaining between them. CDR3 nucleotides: TGCAGCGTTGAAGTGGCCCTGGAGGAAACAGATACGCAGTATTTT. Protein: CSVEVALEETDTQYF.

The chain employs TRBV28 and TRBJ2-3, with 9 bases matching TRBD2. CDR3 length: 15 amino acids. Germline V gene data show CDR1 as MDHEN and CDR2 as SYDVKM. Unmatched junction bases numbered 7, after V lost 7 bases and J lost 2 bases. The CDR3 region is CASNLLAGHTDTQYF. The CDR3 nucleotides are TGTGCCAGCAACTTACTAGCGGGCCACACAGATACGCAGTATTTT.

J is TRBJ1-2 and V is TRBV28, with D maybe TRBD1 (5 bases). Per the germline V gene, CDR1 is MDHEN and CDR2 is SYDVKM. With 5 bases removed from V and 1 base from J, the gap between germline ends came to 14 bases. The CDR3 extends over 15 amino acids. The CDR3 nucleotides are TGTGCCAGCAGTATCCCTTTGACAGATAACTATGGCTACACCTTC. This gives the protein CASSIPLTDNYGYTF.

The DNA for the CDR3 is TGTGCCAGCAGCTTACAGGGACAGGGCAATCAGCCCCAGCATTTT. It encodes CASSLQGQGNQPQHF. The genes are TRBV7-9 and TRBJ1-5; the match to TRBD1 covers 8 bases. The CDR3 sequence is 15 residues long. With V trimmed by 2 bases and J by 2 bases, 2 bases remained unmatched. Germline V gene sequence: CDR1 SEHNR, CDR2 FQNEAQ (reference sequence).

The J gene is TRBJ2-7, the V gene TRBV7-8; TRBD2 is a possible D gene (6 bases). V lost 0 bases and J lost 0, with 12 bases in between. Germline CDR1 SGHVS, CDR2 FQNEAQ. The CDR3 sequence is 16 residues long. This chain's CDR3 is CASSLARGRSSYEQYF. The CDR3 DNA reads TGTGCCAGCAGCTTAGCTCGGGGGAGGTCCTCCTACGAGCAGTACTTC.

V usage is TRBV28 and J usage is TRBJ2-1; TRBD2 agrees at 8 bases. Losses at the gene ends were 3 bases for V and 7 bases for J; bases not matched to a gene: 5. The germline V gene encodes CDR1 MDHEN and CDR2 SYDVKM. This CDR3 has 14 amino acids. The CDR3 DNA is TGTGCCAGCAGTTTTAGCGCTAGCGGGAATGAGCAGTTCTTC. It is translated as CASSFSASGNEQFF.

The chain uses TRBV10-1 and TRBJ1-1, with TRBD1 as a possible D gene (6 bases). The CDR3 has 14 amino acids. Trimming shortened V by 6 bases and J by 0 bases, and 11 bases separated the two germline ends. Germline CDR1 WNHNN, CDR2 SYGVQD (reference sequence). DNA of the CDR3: TGCGCCAGCAGCCCCAGGGGATTGAACACTGAAGCTTTCTTT. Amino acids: CASSPRGLNTEAFF.

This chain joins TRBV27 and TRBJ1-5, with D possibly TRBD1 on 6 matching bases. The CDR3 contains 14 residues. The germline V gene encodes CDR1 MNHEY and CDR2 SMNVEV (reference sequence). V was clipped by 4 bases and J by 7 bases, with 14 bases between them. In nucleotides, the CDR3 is TGTGCCAGCAGTTGGCAAGGGGGTGGCCAGCCCCAGCATTTT. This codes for CASSWQGGGQPQHF.

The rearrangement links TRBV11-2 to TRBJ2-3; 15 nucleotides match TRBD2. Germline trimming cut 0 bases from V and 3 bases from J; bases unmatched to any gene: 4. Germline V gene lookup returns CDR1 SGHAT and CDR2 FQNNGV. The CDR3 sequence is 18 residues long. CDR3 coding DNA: TGTGCCAGCAGCTTAGATGGGACTAGCGGGAGGTGGACAGATACGCAGTATTTT. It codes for CASSLDGTSGRWTDTQYF.

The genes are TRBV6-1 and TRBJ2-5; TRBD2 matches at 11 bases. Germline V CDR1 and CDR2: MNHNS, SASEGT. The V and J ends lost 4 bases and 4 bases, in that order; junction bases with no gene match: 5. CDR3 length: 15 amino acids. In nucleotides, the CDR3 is TGTGCCAGCAGTGGGAGACTAGCGGGGACAGAGACCCAGTACTTC. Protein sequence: CASSGRLAGTETQYF.

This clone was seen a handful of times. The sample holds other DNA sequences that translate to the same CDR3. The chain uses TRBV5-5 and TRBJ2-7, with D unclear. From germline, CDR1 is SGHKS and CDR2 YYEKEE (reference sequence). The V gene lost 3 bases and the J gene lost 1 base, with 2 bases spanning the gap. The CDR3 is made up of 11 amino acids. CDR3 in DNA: TGTGCCAGCAGCTCTTCCTACGAGCAGTACTTC. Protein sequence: CASSSSYEQYF.

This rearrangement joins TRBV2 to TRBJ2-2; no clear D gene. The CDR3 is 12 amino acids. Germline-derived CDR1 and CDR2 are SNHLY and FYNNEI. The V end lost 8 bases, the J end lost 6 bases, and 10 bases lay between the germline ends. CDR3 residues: CASVKSSGELFF. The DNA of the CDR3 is TGTGCCAGCGTTAAGAGTTCCGGGGAGCTGTTTTTT.

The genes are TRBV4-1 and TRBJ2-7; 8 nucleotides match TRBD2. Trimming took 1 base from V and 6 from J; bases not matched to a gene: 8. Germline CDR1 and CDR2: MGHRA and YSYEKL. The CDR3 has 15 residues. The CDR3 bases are TGCGCCAGCAGCCAAGCACCGGGACTAGTCTCCGAGCAGTACTTC. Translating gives CASSQAPGLVSEQYF.

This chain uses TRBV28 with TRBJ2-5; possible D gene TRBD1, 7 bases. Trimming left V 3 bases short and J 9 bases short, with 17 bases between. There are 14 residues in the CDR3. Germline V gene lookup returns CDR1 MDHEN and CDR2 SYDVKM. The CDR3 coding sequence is TGTGCCAGCAGTTTGCGGGACAGCGCAGGGGCCCAGTACTTC. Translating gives CASSLRDSAGAQYF.

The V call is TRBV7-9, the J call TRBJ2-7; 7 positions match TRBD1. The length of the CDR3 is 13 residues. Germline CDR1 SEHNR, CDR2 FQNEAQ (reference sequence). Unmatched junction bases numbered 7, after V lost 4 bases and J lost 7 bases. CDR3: CASSSRARGEQYF. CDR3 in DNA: TGTGCCAGCAGCTCGAGAGCCAGGGGGGAGCAGTACTTC.